This T cell receptor (beta chain) was sequenced during a study of T cells after yellow fever vaccination. This clonotype was counted a few times. Losses at the gene ends were 5 bases for V and 2 bases for J; bases not matched to a gene: 5. The CDR3 length is 15 residues. Germline V gene sequence: CDR1 KGHSH, CDR2 LQKENI. The 5'RACE template-switching step produced TCR cDNA and added a universal primer site and UMIs. TCRdb re-called the 5' RACE reads with MiXCR, one entry per CDR3 protein. The data hold a few hundred thousand distinct CDR3 sequences, with under 9% observed a single time. The receptor was derived from a man younger than 30 who received the YFV17D yellow fever vaccine. The rearrangement links TRBV18 to TRBJ2-3; 9 bases map to TRBD1. The sequencing here drew on CD4+ T cells sorted from PBMCs, taken 5 days after the yellow fever booster vaccination. Written as DNA, the CDR3 is TGTGCCAGCTCAAACATACAGGGGGCCACAGATACGCAGTATTTT. Its translation: CASSNIQGATDTQYF.